The 5 T cell receptor beta chains given below trace back to one sample, sequenced in a study of Ad26.COV2.S vaccination and SARS-CoV-2 variants (dated by TCRdb to the early 2020s). In light of the paper, this sample's treatment or condition label describes: over 15 received Ad26.COV2.S at low or high dose, single or two shots; roughly 5 received placebo; per-sample allocation not given. Repertoires of vaccine and placebo recipients were sequenced from samples taken on day 63 after the first injection. To prepare the library, the immunoSEQ multiplex PCR assay was applied. The table comes from immuneACCESS by way of TCRdb, which keeps in-frame sequences with V and J called. Part of the clones is missing from these tables; in studies checked, under half for an unresolved V gene and the rest for unknown reasons. Recorded for this sample are a few hundred thousand clones; roughly 90% of them occurred a single time. The top ten hold about 5% of the sample.

This specimen was peripheral blood, taken in a trial of Ad26.COV2.S vaccine versus placebo. These TCRs come from a person aged 18-60 years who received the Ad26.COV2.S COVID-19 vaccine or a placebo.

This clone has only a few counts. Other DNA sequences in this specimen translate into the identical CDR3. The chain recombines TRBV6-4 with TRBJ2-3; 11 bases align to TRBD2. CDR3 length equals 15 residues. Unmatched junction bases numbered 0, after V lost 0 bases and J lost 4 bases. Per the germline V gene, CDR1 is MRHNA and CDR2 is SNTAGT. The chain's CDR3 is CASSDSSGGADTQYF. DNA for the CDR3: TGTGCCAGCAGTGACTCTAGCGGGGGGGCAGATACGCAGTATTTT.

This clone appeared a few times. The chain has TRBV19 and TRBJ1-5; D is perhaps TRBD1 (6 bases). V lost 9 bases to trimming and J lost 0 bases, with 15 bases between them. The CDR3 extends over 15 amino acids. Germline V gene data show CDR1 as LNHDA and CDR2 as SQIVND (reference sequence). The CDR3 region has the DNA TGTGCCAGCAATACCCAGGGGAATAGCAATCAGCCCCAGCATTTT. Encoded protein: CASNTQGNSNQPQHF.

The V call is TRBV6-5, the J call TRBJ1-4; D is unclear. Looked up from germline, CDR1 is MNHEY and CDR2 is SVGAGI. Trimming removed 6 bases at V and 8 bases at J, with 13 bases between. There are 13 residues in the CDR3. CDR3 bases: TGTGCCAGCAGATTCACACCTTCCGAAAAACTGTTTTTT. Protein product: CASRFTPSEKLFF.

CDR3 DNA: TGTGCCAGCAGCAGACAGGGGGTAGAAGTCATTCAGTACTTC. It specifies CASSRQGVEVIQYF. The V and J genes are TRBV3-1 (or the pseudogene TRBV3-2) and TRBJ2-4; 9 positions match TRBD1. V was pared by 5 bases and J by 9 bases, with 8 bases of the junction left unmatched. This CDR3 comprises 14 residues. Germline V gene lookup returns CDR1 LGHDT and CDR2 YNNKEL (reference sequence).

The chain joins TRBV19 to TRBJ1-1; weak D call: TRBD1 (5 bases). Germline V lookup: CDR1 LNHDA, CDR2 SQIVND (reference sequence). Trimming removed 4 bases from V and 1 base from J, with 10 bases in between. This CDR3 has 14 amino acids. The CDR3 sequence is CASSTGLPNTEAFF. The DNA of the CDR3 is TGTGCCAGTAGTACGGGACTGCCGAACACTGAAGCTTTCTTT. Supplemented by reference TRBV19 and TRBJ1-1, the full variable domain reads DGGITQSPKYLFRKEGQNVTLSCEQNLNHDAMYWYRQDPGQGLRLIYYSQIVNDFQKGDIAEGYSVSREKKESFPLTVTSAQKNPTAFYLCASSTGLPNTEAFFGQGTRLTVV.